This T cell receptor (beta chain) was retrieved from a study of OX40 agonist ivuxolimab in advanced cancers. Across the study: Patients in the trial were receiving intravenous ivuxolimab every 2 weeks, at doses of 0.01 to 10 mg/kg. Findings of the study overall: Relative to CD4+ cells, CD8+ T cells on average had more expanded clones.

TCRdb's copy holds only in-frame clones and misses some; the assay was immunoSEQ multiplex PCR. This sample yields roughly 48,000 clones, of which 70% to 85% are seen a single time; about 1.1% belongs to the top ten. Trimming stripped 5 bases from V and 5 bases from J, with 6 bases between. Germline assignment: CDR1 SGHTA and CDR2 FQGNSA. The CDR3 sequence is 11 residues long. Note on this clone: Antigen unknown.

Enrollment shut out patients with autoimmune disease history or systemic immunosuppression. The receptor was isolated from an adult with an advanced solid tumor such as melanoma, head and neck, liver or kidney cancer. The chain links TRBV7-2 to TRBJ1-1; D is ambiguous. Specimen: CD4+ or CD8+ T cells sorted from blood, collected in a trial of the OX40 agonist ivuxolimab. CDR3 sequence (DNA): TGTGCCAGCAGCATCTCAACTGAAGCTTTCTTT. Protein sequence: CASSISTEAFF.